The 29 T cell receptor beta chains reported below all come from one sample, sequenced in a study of response to subunit inactivated influenza vaccine. One entry per CDR3 protein results from TCRdb running MiXCR on the RT-PCR reads. The sample holds around 530,000 distinct CDR3 sequences; about 10% are singletons and the top ten take roughly 10%. Sequenced material: PBMCs from blood, taken on the day of vaccination. The source of these receptors is a man aged 50 to 60 who received an inactivated influenza vaccine.

This clonotype has only a few counts. This chain connects TRBV7-2 to TRBJ2-1; 9 bases are a match to TRBD2. CDR1 and CDR2 from the germline V gene are SGHTA and FQGNSA. The V and J ends lost 2 bases and 4 bases, in that order; junction bases with no gene match: 6. The CDR3 spans 16 residues. The CDR3 sequence is CASSLRRLAGYNEQFF. In DNA, the CDR3 is TGTGCCAGCAGCTTACGGCGGCTAGCGGGGTACAATGAGCAGTTCTTC.

This clonotype was seen many times. The chain employs TRBV11-2 and TRBJ2-1; D remains ambiguous. CDR3 length: 13 amino acids. V was cut by 5 bases and J by 4 bases, with 9 bases left in between. Germline V gives CDR1 SGHAT, CDR2 FQNNGV. CDR3 protein: CASSPDGYNEQFF. The DNA for the CDR3 is TGTGCCAGCAGCCCGGACGGTTACAATGAGCAGTTCTTC. The full variable domain, in which reference TRBV11-2 and TRBJ2-1 provide the parts outside the CDR3, is EAGVAQSPRYKIIEKRQSVAFWCNPISGHATLYWYQQILGQGPKLLIQFQNNGVVDDSQLPKDRFSAERLKGVDSTLKIQPAKLEDSAVYLCASSPDGYNEQFFGPGTRLTVL.

The rearrangement joins TRBV7-2 to TRBJ1-2; 9 positions agree with TRBD1. The germline CDR1 and CDR2 sequences are SGHTA and FQGNSA. The CDR3 consists of 15 residues. V lost 4 bases to trimming and J lost 6 bases; unmatched junction nucleotides: 9. In DNA, the CDR3 is TGTGCCAGCAGCTCCGTAACAGGGGGCGGGAATGGCTACACCTTC. It is translated as CASSSVTGGGNGYTF.

The sample holds a few counts of this clonotype. V gene TRBV4-2 combines with J gene TRBJ2-1; no clear D. In germline, CDR1 is LGHNA, CDR2 YNFKEQ. Trimming stripped 0 bases from V and 2 bases from J, with 11 bases between. The CDR3 extends over 16 amino acids. The CDR3 DNA reads as TGTGCCAGCAGCCAAGATTTCCTCGGAACCTACAATGAGCAGTTCTTC. This codes for CASSQDFLGTYNEQFF.

The V call is TRBV20-1, the J call TRBJ1-4, with 10 nucleotides matching TRBD1. The CDR3 length is 13 residues. Germline trimming cut 4 bases from V and 5 bases from J; bases unmatched to any gene: 1. CDR1 is DFQATT and CDR2 is SNEGSKA in the germline V gene (reference sequence). The CDR3 reads CSATDRGNEKLFF. The CDR3, as DNA: TGCAGTGCTACGGACAGGGGGAATGAAAAACTGTTTTTT.

This clonotype was seen more than once but under ten times. V and J are TRBV12-3 or TRBV12-4 and TRBJ2-7, with a possible D match to TRBD1 (7 bases). V lost 7 bases, J lost 2 bases, and 15 bases lay in between. This CDR3 spans 14 amino acids. The CDR3 is CASTPAGTAYEQYF. The CDR3 region has the DNA TGTGCCAGCACCCCGGCGGGGACAGCCTACGAGCAGTACTTC.

This clonotype was observed a handful of times. This chain links TRBV12-3 or TRBV12-4 with TRBJ2-2; D gene unclear. Trimming stripped 6 bases from V and 3 bases from J, with 14 bases between. The CDR3 contains 15 residues. In DNA, the CDR3 is TGTGCCAGCAGGTCAGATAGGATTTACACCGGGGAGCTGTTTTTT. This sequence encodes CASRSDRIYTGELFF.

The chain is built from TRBV27 and TRBJ2-7; TRBD1 aligns across 8 bases. V gave up 5 bases and J gave up 5 bases; unmatched junction bases: 11. This CDR3 spans 15 amino acids. The germline gives CDR1 MNHEY, CDR2 SMNVEV (reference sequence). The CDR3 protein is CASSLGQGVKNEQYF. CDR3 in DNA: TGTGCCAGCAGTCTCGGACAGGGCGTAAAGAACGAGCAGTACTTC.

This clonotype was seen at least ten times. V is TRBV29-1 and J is TRBJ2-2; D call uncertain. The CDR3 loop spans 14 amino acids. Looked up from germline, CDR1 is SQVTM and CDR2 is ANQGSEA. Trimming left V 5 bases short and J 5 bases short, with 15 bases between. CDR3 in DNA: TGCAGCGTTTCCCTCAATGTAGGGACCGGGGAGCTGTTTTTT. The encoded protein is CSVSLNVGTGELFF.

V is TRBV6-2 or TRBV6-3 and J is TRBJ2-1; the D gene is possibly TRBD1 (5 bases). The CDR3 runs 13 residues. Germline V CDR1 and CDR2: MNHEY, SVGEGT. Trimming removed 10 bases from V and 5 bases from J, with 15 bases in between. The CDR3 reads CATKKTADNEQFF. The DNA of the CDR3 is TGTGCCACCAAGAAGACAGCCGACAATGAGCAGTTCTTC.

The rearrangement joins TRBV10-3 to TRBJ2-5; TRBD1 matches 10 bases. The germline V gene has CDR1 ENHRY and CDR2 SYGVKD. V gave up 4 bases and J gave up 7 bases; unmatched junction bases: 21. The CDR3 contains 19 residues. In nucleotides, the CDR3 is TGTGCCATCAGTGGGACCGGGACAGGGGCCCTAAGGGCGGACGGGACCCAGTACTTC. It translates to CAISGTGTGALRADGTQYF.

The chain combines TRBV9 with TRBJ2-3, with TRBD1 matching over 9 bases. Germline loops: CDR1 SGDLS, CDR2 YYNGEE. The CDR3 extends over 17 amino acids. V shed 3 bases and J 1 base; nucleotides not matched to a gene: 9. The DNA of the CDR3 is TGTGCCAGCAGCGCCACAGGGGGCGGATCCGGCACAGATACGCAGTATTTT. As protein: CASSATGGGSGTDTQYF.

This rearrangement joins TRBV12-3 or TRBV12-4 to TRBJ2-6; D not certain. There are 15 residues in the CDR3. V gave up 3 bases and J gave up 2 bases, with 8 bases separating them. CDR3 sequence reads: CASSLDVPGANVLTF. DNA of the CDR3: TGTGCCAGCAGTTTGGATGTTCCTGGGGCCAACGTCCTGACTTTC.

A few counts support this clonotype. This rearrangement joins TRBV7-6 to TRBJ1-5; no firm D call. From germline, CDR1 is SGHVS and CDR2 FNYEAQ. The CDR3 is 13 residues long. V shed 0 bases and J shed 6 bases, with 6 bases lying between them. The CDR3 DNA is TGTGCCAGCAGCTTAGCGCAAGCTCAGCCCCAGCATTTT. This codes for CASSLAQAQPQHF.

This clonotype was seen only a few times. This chain joins TRBV15 and TRBJ1-1; no clear D. V gave up 0 bases and J gave up 4 bases, with 9 bases separating them. The CDR3 runs to 14 residues. The V gene's germline CDR1 is LNHNV and CDR2 YYDKDF (reference sequence). The CDR3 spells CATSREVWGTEAFF. CDR3 DNA sequence: TGTGCCACCAGCAGAGAGGTTTGGGGCACTGAAGCTTTCTTT.

The CDR3 sequence is CSAGPRDGGAHEQFF. In DNA, the CDR3 is TGCAGTGCTGGACCCCGTGACGGGGGGGCCCATGAGCAGTTCTTC. The J gene is TRBJ2-1, the V gene TRBV20-1; 8 bases match TRBD2. This CDR3 comprises 15 residues. Germline V gene data show CDR1 as DFQATT and CDR2 as SNEGSKA (reference sequence). After removal of 5 bases from V and 8 bases from J, the junction contained 14 bases not matched to a gene.

This clonotype was detected a few times. The gene calls are TRBV7-3 and TRBJ2-1, with D maybe TRBD2 (5 bases). Germline V gene lookup returns CDR1 SGHTA and CDR2 FQGTGA. The V gene lost 5 bases and the J gene lost 8 bases, with 19 bases spanning the gap. This CDR3 region has 15 residues. The CDR3 reads CASSPGMPGGDEQFF. The CDR3 DNA reads TGTGCCAGCAGCCCCGGGATGCCGGGTGGCGATGAGCAGTTCTTC. The variable domain in full, with the rest retrieved from reference TRBV7-3 and TRBJ2-1, is GAGVSQTPSNKVTEKGKYVELRCDPISGHTALYWYRQSLGQGPEFLIYFQGTGAADDSGLPNDRFFAVRPEGSVSTLKIQRTERGDSAVYLCASSPGMPGGDEQFFGPGTRLTVL.

J is TRBJ2-3 and V is TRBV27, with 9 bases that match TRBD2. From germline, CDR1 is MNHEY and CDR2 SMNVEV (reference sequence). The CDR3 totals 15 residues. With 5 bases clipped from V and 2 bases from J, the junction kept 5 bases outside the gene matches. The CDR3 DNA reads as TGTGCCAGCAGTCGACTAGCGGACTCCACAGATACGCAGTATTTT. Translated, it gives CASSRLADSTDTQYF.

The table lists this clonotype with many counts. V and J are TRBV27 and TRBJ2-1, with D tentatively TRBD1 or TRBD2 (5 bases each). Germline CDR1 reads MNHEY; CDR2 reads SMNVEV (reference sequence). The CDR3 contains 16 residues. Trimming removed 5 bases from V and 7 bases from J, with 21 bases in between. In DNA, the CDR3 is TGTGCCAGCAGTCCTTCCCCCAGGGACCTTGGGAATGAGCAGTTCTTC. Translated, it gives CASSPSPRDLGNEQFF.

This clonotype was seen only a few times. V gene TRBV6-5 combines with J gene TRBJ2-6; 8 bases are shared with TRBD1. V gave up 0 bases and J gave up 3 bases; unmatched junction bases: 7. The CDR3 has 18 amino acids. Germline assignment: CDR1 MNHEY and CDR2 SVGAGI. CDR3 amino acids: CASSYSPQGAGGANVLTF. The DNA for the CDR3 is TGTGCCAGCAGTTACTCTCCCCAGGGGGCTGGTGGGGCCAACGTCCTGACTTTC.

There are a few counts of this clonotype. J is TRBJ2-3 and V is TRBV7-9; D is unresolved. This CDR3 comprises 15 residues. CDR1 and CDR2 (germline): SEHNR, FQNEAQ (reference sequence). V was clipped by 5 bases and J by 1 base, with 13 bases between them. The DNA for the CDR3 is TGTGCCAGCAGCACCACCGCCCCCCGCACAGATACGCAGTATTTT. Translated: CASSTTAPRTDTQYF.

This clonotype was detected only a few times. The gene calls are TRBV6-5 and TRBJ1-1; no definite D call. Germline V gives CDR1 MNHEY, CDR2 SVGAGI. V lost 1 base and J lost 1, with 4 bases in between. This CDR3 is built from 13 residues. DNA for the CDR3: TGTGCCAGCAGTTACTTCGAGAACACTGAAGCTTTCTTT. Translating gives CASSYFENTEAFF.

This clonotype appeared a few times. The chain has TRBV27 and TRBJ2-2; D unclear. The germline V gene encodes CDR1 MNHEY and CDR2 SMNVEV (reference sequence). The CDR3 is 15 residues long. V shed 5 bases and J shed 6 bases, with 16 bases lying between them. As DNA, the CDR3 is TGTGCCAGCAGTCCATTGTATGTATCGGCCGGGGAGCTGTTTTTT. Translation gives CASSPLYVSAGELFF.

This clonotype was observed a handful of times. J is TRBJ2-7 and V is TRBV5-1; tentatively, D is TRBD2 (6 bases). This CDR3 has 16 amino acids. Germline values: CDR1 SGHRS, CDR2 YFSETQ. Between the trimmed V and J ends, which lost 2 bases and 0 bases, there was a span of 15 bases. The CDR3: CASSLHRAGNSYEQYF. The CDR3 nucleotides read TGCGCCAGCAGCTTACACCGAGCGGGTAACTCCTACGAGCAGTACTTC.

This clonotype has ten or more counts. The chain joins TRBV27 to TRBJ2-1; 7 bases line up with TRBD2. Germline V gives CDR1 MNHEY, CDR2 SMNVEV (reference sequence). The ends lost 0 bases at V and 2 bases at J; junction bases unmatched: 4. There are 16 residues in the CDR3. CDR3 region: CASSLSASGAYNEQFF. CDR3 sequence (DNA): TGTGCCAGCAGTTTATCGGCTAGCGGCGCCTACAATGAGCAGTTCTTC.

Only a few counts were recorded for this clonotype. This rearrangement joins TRBV20-1 to TRBJ2-1; 7 bases fit TRBD1. The CDR3 length is 13 residues. J was trimmed by 4 bases and V by 7 bases; bases with no gene match: 7. Germline CDR1 reads DFQATT; CDR2 reads SNEGSKA (reference sequence). The CDR3: CSVRQGLYNEQFF. The CDR3, as DNA: TGCAGTGTCCGACAGGGTCTGTACAATGAGCAGTTCTTC.

This clonotype was observed many times. V gene TRBV5-1 combines with J gene TRBJ2-5, with D perhaps matching TRBD1 (6 bases). Trimming shortened V by 4 bases and J by 3 bases, and 10 bases separated the two germline ends. The CDR3 runs 13 residues. Germline lookup yields CDR1 SGHRS and CDR2 YFSETQ. The CDR3 DNA reads TGCGCCAGCAGCCCGACAGGAAAAGAGACCCAGTACTTC. It yields the protein CASSPTGKETQYF.

This clonotype was seen at least ten times. This chain uses TRBV12-3 or TRBV12-4 with TRBJ1-5, with no clear D. V lost 6 bases and J lost 3, with 15 bases in between. The CDR3 runs 15 residues. The CDR3 spells CASSPGQASNQPQHF. CDR3 coding DNA: TGTGCCAGCAGCCCCGGCCAGGCTTCCAATCAGCCCCAGCATTTT.

The rearrangement joins TRBV25-1 to TRBJ2-2; D is uncertain. Germline assignment: CDR1 MGHDK and CDR2 SYGVNS. CDR3 length: 16 residues. V was cut by 2 bases and J by 0 bases, with 10 bases left in between. CDR3 protein: CASSERTLANTGELFF. For the CDR3, the DNA is TGTGCCAGCAGTGAAAGGACGCTCGCGAACACCGGGGAGCTGTTTTTT.